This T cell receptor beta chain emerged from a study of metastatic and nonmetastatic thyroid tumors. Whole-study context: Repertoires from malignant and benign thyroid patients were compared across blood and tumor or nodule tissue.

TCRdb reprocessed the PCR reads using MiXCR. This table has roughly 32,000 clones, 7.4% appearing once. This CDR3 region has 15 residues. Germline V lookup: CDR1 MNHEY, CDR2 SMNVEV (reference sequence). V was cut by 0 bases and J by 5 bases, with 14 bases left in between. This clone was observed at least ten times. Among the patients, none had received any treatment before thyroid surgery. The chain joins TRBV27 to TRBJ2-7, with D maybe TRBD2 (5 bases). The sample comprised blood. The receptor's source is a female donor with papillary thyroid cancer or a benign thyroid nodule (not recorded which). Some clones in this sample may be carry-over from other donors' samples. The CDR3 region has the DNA TGTGCCAGCAGTTTATCCCTAGCCTCCGGTCACGAGCAGTACTTC. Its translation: CASSLSLASGHEQYF.